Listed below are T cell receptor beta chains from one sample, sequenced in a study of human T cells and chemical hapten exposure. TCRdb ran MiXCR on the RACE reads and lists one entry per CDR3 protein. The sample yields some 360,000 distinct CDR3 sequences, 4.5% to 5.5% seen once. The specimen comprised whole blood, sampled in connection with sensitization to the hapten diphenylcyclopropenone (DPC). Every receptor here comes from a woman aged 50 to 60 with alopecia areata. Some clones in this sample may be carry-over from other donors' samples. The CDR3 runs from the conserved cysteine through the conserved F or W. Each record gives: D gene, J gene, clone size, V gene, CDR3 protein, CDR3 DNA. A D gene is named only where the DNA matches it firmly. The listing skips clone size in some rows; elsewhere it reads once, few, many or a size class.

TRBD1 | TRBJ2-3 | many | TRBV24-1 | CATSDFNRGLGDTQYF | TGTGCCACCAGTGATTTTAACAGGGGGCTCGGAGATACGCAGTATTTT
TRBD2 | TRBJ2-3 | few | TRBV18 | CASSPRAGARGNTQYF | TGTGCCAGCTCACCAAGAGCGGGGGCACGCGGGAATACGCAGTATTTT
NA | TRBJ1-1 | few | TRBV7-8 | CASSLDQGGKNTEAFF | TGTGCCAGCAGCTTAGACCAGGGAGGAAAGAACACTGAAGCTTTCTTT
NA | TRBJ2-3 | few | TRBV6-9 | CASKLRTDTQYF | TGTGCCAGCAAACTCCGCACAGATACGCAGTATTTT
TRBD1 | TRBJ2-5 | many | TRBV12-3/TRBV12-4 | CASSLPGTARYTQYF | TGTGCCAGCAGCCTACCCGGGACAGCAAGATATACCCAGTACTTC
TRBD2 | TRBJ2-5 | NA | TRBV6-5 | CASSSTDSGGTQYF | TGTGCCAGCAGTTCCACCGACAGCGGGGGGACCCAGTACTTC
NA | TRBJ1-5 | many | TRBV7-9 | CASSYPGDNQPQHF | TGTGCCAGCAGCTACCCAGGGGACAATCAGCCCCAGCATTTT
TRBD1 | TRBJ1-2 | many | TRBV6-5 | CASSYLGQGDYGYTF | TGTGCCAGCAGTTACCTGGGACAGGGGGACTATGGCTACACCTTC
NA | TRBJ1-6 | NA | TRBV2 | CASGGRQGVSPLHF | TGTGCCAGCGGGGGGCGGCAGGGAGTTTCACCCCTCCACTTT
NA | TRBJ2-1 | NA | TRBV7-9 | CASSLILSDEQFF | TGTGCCAGCAGCTTAATCTTGTCCGATGAGCAGTTCTTC
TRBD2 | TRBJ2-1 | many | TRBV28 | CASSSLAGGTYNEQFF | TGTGCCAGCAGTTCCCTAGCGGGAGGGACCTACAATGAGCAGTTCTTC
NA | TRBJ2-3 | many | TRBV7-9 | CANADETDTQYF | TGTGCCAATGCGGACGAGACAGATACGCAGTATTTT
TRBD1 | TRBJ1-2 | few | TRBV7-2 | CASSPINRGYGYTF | TGTGCCAGCAGCCCGATTAACAGGGGTTACGGCTACACCTTC
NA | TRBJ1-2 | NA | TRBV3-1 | CASSHWESGGVYGYTF | TGTGCCAGCAGCCACTGGGAGTCGGGGGGCGTCTATGGCTACACCTTC
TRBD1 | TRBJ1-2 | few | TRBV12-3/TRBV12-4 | CASSAGRGPSGYTF | TGTGCCAGCAGCGCTGGGAGGGGGCCCTCCGGCTACACCTTC
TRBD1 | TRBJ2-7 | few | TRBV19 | CASSKGQGNEQYF | TGTGCCAGTAGTAAAGGACAGGGAAACGAGCAGTACTTC
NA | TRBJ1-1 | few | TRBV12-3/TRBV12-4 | CASSFWGQNTEAFF | TGTGCCAGCAGTTTTTGGGGCCAAAACACTGAAGCTTTCTTT